This is a list of T cell receptor beta chains from one sample in a study of post-analysis software for immune sequencing data. TCRdb re-called the PCR reads through MiXCR, storing one row per CDR3 protein. This sample has 600,000 to 700,000 distinct CDR3 sequences, with approximately 60% found just once. Sequenced input: blood. The receptors here all came from a girl aged 2-9 years with multiple sclerosis. CDR3s include the opening cysteine and the closing phenylalanine or tryptophan. The D gene is left open where the match is weak. The listing skips clone size in some rows; elsewhere it reads once, few, many or a size class.

D	V	J	size	CDR3	DNA
NA	TRBV5-6	TRBJ2-7	few	CASSWGDSTYEQYF	TGTGCCAGCAGCTGGGGGGACAGCACCTACGAGCAGTACTTC
NA	TRBV20-1	TRBJ1-5	NA	CSAEETAGNQPQHF	TGCAGTGCGGAAGAGACAGCGGGCAATCAGCCCCAGCATTTT
NA	TRBV5-1	TRBJ2-1	NA	CASQRTEYNEQFF	TGCGCCAGTCAACGGACCGAGTACAATGAGCAGTTCTTC
TRBD2	TRBV5-1	TRBJ2-6	NA	CASSFGRTAGSGANVLTF	TGCGCCAGCAGCTTCGGGAGGACGGCCGGATCTGGGGCCAACGTCCTGACTTTC
TRBD1	TRBV6-1	TRBJ1-5	NA	CASRGVIGTGGLHSNQPQHF	TGTGCCAGCAGGGGTGTAATCGGGACAGGGGGCTTACATAGCAATCAGCCCCAGCATTTT
TRBD2	TRBV29-1	TRBJ2-1	NA	CSVGTTSGGYNEQFF	TGCAGCGTTGGCACAACTAGCGGGGGCTACAATGAGCAGTTCTTC
TRBD2	TRBV6-1	TRBJ2-7	NA	CASSEEGSVFLGLAGLSYEQYF	TGTGCCAGCAGTGAAGAGGGATCGGTTTTTTTGGGACTAGCGGGCCTCTCCTACGAGCAGTACTTC
NA	TRBV5-1	TRBJ1-2	NA	CASSFGATGIHYGYTF	TGCGCCAGCAGCTTCGGAGCGACAGGCATCCACTATGGCTACACCTTC
TRBD2	TRBV20-1	TRBJ2-3	NA	CSARWGGDTQYF	TGCAGTGCTAGATGGGGGGGAGATACGCAGTATTTT
NA	TRBV28	TRBJ2-1	NA	CASSLGPLGRGNEQFF	TGTGCCAGCAGTCTCGGACCGCTTGGGCGCGGCAATGAGCAGTTCTTC
NA	TRBV12-3/TRBV12-4	TRBJ1-3	NA	CASSPLDTIYF	TGTGCCAGCAGTCCCCTGGACACCATATATTTT
NA	TRBV2	TRBJ2-4	once	CASRLDLGDIQYF	TGTGCCAGCAGGTTGGATCTCGGTGACATTCAGTACTTC
TRBD1	TRBV5-1	TRBJ2-1	NA	CASSFLPGTGSYNEQFF	TGCGCCAGCAGCTTTCTTCCTGGGACAGGCTCCTACAATGAGCAGTTCTTC
NA	TRBV7-9	TRBJ2-4	NA	CASSFYGTLRPDIQYF	TGTGCCAGCAGCTTCTACGGGACACTTAGGCCGGACATTCAGTACTTC
NA	TRBV20-1	TRBJ2-1	NA	CSAQRPETSEPIEQFF	TGCAGTGCTCAGCGGCCGGAGACTAGTGAACCAATCGAGCAGTTCTTC
TRBD1	TRBV5-1	TRBJ2-5	many	CASSSGTGPQETQYF	TGCGCCAGCAGCAGTGGGACAGGTCCCCAAGAGACCCAGTACTTC
NA	TRBV29-1	TRBJ2-1	NA	CSVEAVFRFF	TGCAGCGTTGAGGCGGTATTTCGGTTCTTC
TRBD2	TRBV12-3/TRBV12-4	TRBJ2-1	NA	CASSPFGGSFGEQFF	TGTGCCAGCAGCCCTTTTGGCGGGAGCTTTGGTGAGCAGTTCTTC
TRBD2	TRBV30	TRBJ2-1	NA	CAWRGLAGENEQFF	TGTGCCTGGAGGGGACTAGCGGGAGAAAATGAGCAGTTCTTC
NA	TRBV6-6	TRBJ2-1	NA	CASTKQGINEQFF	TGTGCCAGCACCAAACAGGGCATCAATGAGCAGTTCTTC
TRBD1	TRBV10-3	TRBJ2-6	NA	CAISPGQGVSGANVLTF	TGTGCCATCAGCCCGGGACAGGGAGTCTCTGGGGCCAACGTCCTGACTTTC
NA	TRBV7-6	TRBJ2-4	few	CASSAGEIAKNIQYF	TGTGCCAGCAGCGCCGGGGAGATAGCCAAAAACATTCAGTACTTC
NA	TRBV15	TRBJ2-1	NA	CATSRRSTSLYNEQFF	TGTGCCACCAGCAGACGTTCTACCTCCTTGTACAATGAGCAGTTCTTC
NA	TRBV7-9	TRBJ2-7	once	CASSPLRDTTYEQYF	TGTGCCAGCAGCCCACTCCGGGACACAACCTACGAGCAGTACTTC
TRBD2	TRBV29-1	TRBJ2-1	NA	CSVVSSGRPSSYNEQFF	TGCAGCGTTGTCAGTAGCGGGAGGCCGAGCTCCTACAATGAGCAGTTCTTC
NA	TRBV29-1	TRBJ1-1	NA	CSVERGLSTEAFF	TGCAGCGTTGAGAGGGGGTTGAGCACTGAAGCTTTCTTT
TRBD1	TRBV29-1	TRBJ1-1	NA	CSVVPGQGETEAFF	TGCAGCGTAGTCCCGGGACAGGGAGAGACTGAAGCTTTCTTT
NA	TRBV15	TRBJ2-3	NA	CATSRVNVGSSDTQYF	TGTGCCACCAGCAGAGTTAACGTCGGGAGTTCGGATACGCAGTATTTT
NA	TRBV10-1	TRBJ1-2	NA	CASSDQRQGLGYTF	TGCGCCAGCAGTGATCAGCGGCAGGGCTTGGGCTACACCTTC
TRBD2	TRBV10-3	TRBJ2-3	NA	CAIRGLAGNTDTQYF	TGTGCCATCAGAGGGCTAGCGGGGAACACAGATACGCAGTATTTT
TRBD2	TRBV7-2	TRBJ2-5	NA	CASRQGLAGGVWETQYF	TGTGCCAGCAGACAGGGACTAGCGGGGGGAGTGTGGGAGACCCAGTACTTC
NA	TRBV7-2	TRBJ2-1	NA	CASSLSHEPYNEQFF	TGTGCCAGCAGCTTAAGCCACGAGCCCTACAATGAGCAGTTCTTC
NA	TRBV29-1	TRBJ2-5	few	CSVLSQGETQYF	TGCAGTGTTCTATCTCAAGGCGAGACCCAGTACTTC
TRBD1	TRBV5-1	TRBJ2-1	few	CASSGRTGSPNEQFF	TGCGCCAGCAGCGGGAGGACAGGGAGCCCCAATGAGCAGTTCTTC
NA	TRBV5-1	TRBJ2-5	NA	CAGSTRAGSPQETQYF	TGCGCCGGCAGCACGCGGGCGGGCTCTCCCCAAGAGACCCAGTACTTC
NA	TRBV14	TRBJ1-2	NA	CASSPGNGLYTF	TGTGCCAGCAGCCCGGGGAACGGTCTCTACACCTTC
TRBD1	TRBV9	TRBJ1-6	NA	CASSLDREVFRNSPLHF	TGTGCCAGCAGCCTCGACAGGGAGGTGTTTAGGAATTCACCCCTCCACTTT
TRBD1	TRBV9	TRBJ1-2	few	CASSFRGLNGYTF	TGTGCCAGCAGCTTCAGGGGGCTGAATGGCTACACCTTC
NA	TRBV20-1	TRBJ2-5	NA	CSYSEGGGETQYF	TGCAGTTACAGCGAGGGAGGAGGGGAGACCCAGTACTTC
TRBD1	TRBV5-1	TRBJ1-2	NA	CASRVEGAVGYTF	TGCGCCAGCAGGGTGGAGGGGGCGGTCGGCTACACCTTC
TRBD2	TRBV29-1	TRBJ2-1	NA	CSVEGTNLLDEQFF	TGCAGCGTTGAGGGGACTAACCTTCTAGATGAGCAGTTCTTC
NA	TRBV12-3/TRBV12-4	TRBJ2-1	NA	CASRPLGTYNEQFF	TGTGCCAGCAGACCACTAGGGACCTACAATGAGCAGTTCTTC
TRBD2	TRBV29-1	TRBJ2-1	NA	CSVEAGGNEQFF	TGCAGCGTTGAGGCGGGGGGAAATGAGCAGTTCTTC
NA	TRBV12-3/TRBV12-4	TRBJ1-1	few	CASRARQLLNTEAFF	TGTGCCAGCAGGGCAAGACAGCTTCTCAACACTGAAGCTTTCTTT
NA	TRBV12-3/TRBV12-4	TRBJ1-5	NA	CASSLWGAVQPQHF	TGTGCCAGCAGTTTATGGGGGGCCGTCCAGCCCCAGCATTTT
NA	TRBV20-1	TRBJ2-3	once	CSAPIPSTDTQYF	TGCAGTGCCCCGATCCCGTCCACAGATACGCAGTATTTT
NA	TRBV11-3	TRBJ1-1	NA	CASSLEQGNTEAFF	TGTGCCAGCAGCTTAGAACAGGGAAACACTGAAGCTTTCTTT
TRBD1	TRBV7-2	TRBJ2-7	NA	CAGSPRQGSYEQYF	TGTGCCGGCAGCCCCCGACAGGGATCCTACGAGCAGTACTTC
NA	TRBV6-2/TRBV6-3	TRBJ2-7	NA	CASSYSGGSEQYF	TGTGCCAGCAGTTATTCAGGGGGGAGCGAGCAGTACTTC
NA	TRBV9	TRBJ2-1	NA	CASSAPRANEQFF	TGTGCCAGCAGCGCGCCTCGGGCTAATGAGCAGTTCTTC
NA	TRBV24-1	TRBJ2-1	NA	CATSGSYNEQFF	TGTGCCACTAGCGGTTCCTACAATGAGCAGTTCTTC
TRBD2	TRBV6-5	TRBJ2-1	NA	CASSRTSGIPSSRNEQFF	TGTGCCAGCAGTCGGACTAGCGGGATCCCAAGTTCCCGCAATGAGCAGTTCTTC
TRBD1	TRBV10-3	TRBJ2-7	NA	CATAGDRGYEQYF	TGTGCCACTGCCGGGGACAGGGGGTACGAGCAGTACTTC
NA	TRBV20-1	TRBJ1-5	NA	CSDPRDANQPQHF	TGCAGTGACCCCAGGGACGCCAATCAGCCCCAGCATTTT
TRBD2	TRBV4-2	TRBJ2-7	many	CASSQELGGRASFSYEQYF	TGTGCCAGCAGCCAAGAATTGGGCGGGAGGGCCTCATTCTCCTACGAGCAGTACTTC
NA	TRBV7-9	TRBJ2-3	NA	CASSPGGAANTQYF	TGTGCCAGCAGCCCCGGGGGTGCCGCCAATACGCAGTATTTT
NA	TRBV12-3/TRBV12-4	TRBJ2-3	NA	CASSLARAEFSNGRPPDTQYF	TGTGCCAGCAGTTTAGCGCGGGCAGAGTTTTCGAACGGGAGACCCCCAGATACGCAGTATTTT
NA	TRBV29-1	TRBJ1-4	NA	CSAYDNEKLFF	TGCAGCGCCTATGATAATGAAAAACTGTTTTTT
NA	TRBV18	TRBJ2-1	NA	CATLGQTYNEQFF	TGTGCCACCCTAGGACAGACCTACAATGAGCAGTTCTTC
NA	TRBV20-1	TRBJ1-1	few	CSARSGKNTEAFF	TGCAGTGCTAGGTCTGGGAAGAACACTGAAGCTTTCTTT